The rows below give T cell receptor beta chains drawn from one sample of a study of T cells and Merkel cell carcinoma outcomes. This table comes from immunoSEQ multiplex PCR, and its TCRdb copy is limited to in-frame clones, with some not included. The sample has more than 7,500 clones; roughly 80% are singletons. Sequencing was performed on tumor tissue from Merkel cell carcinoma. The source of these receptors is a human donor with Merkel cell carcinoma. Each CDR3 is given with its conserved first and last residue. Each record gives: clone size, J gene, D gene, V gene, CDR3 DNA, CDR3 protein. A D gene is named only where the DNA matches it firmly. A clone size is listed for some rows: how often the clone was seen (once, few, many), or a class if it is expanded.

abundance: NA
j_gene: TRBJ2-2
d_gene: TRBD1
v_gene: TRBV18
CDR3nt: TGTGCCAGCTCACCGGGACAGAATACCGGGGAGCTGTTTTTT
CDR3aa: CASSPGQNTGELFF

abundance: NA
j_gene: TRBJ2-3
d_gene: NA
v_gene: TRBV29-1
CDR3nt: TGCAGCGTTGGGGGGGGCAGGGACCAGGGCACAGATACGCAGTATTTT
CDR3aa: CSVGGGRDQGTDTQYF

abundance: NA
j_gene: TRBJ2-3
d_gene: NA
v_gene: TRBV27
CDR3nt: TGTGCCAGCAGTTTTGGGGCGGGGAGCACAGATACGCAGTATTTT
CDR3aa: CASSFGAGSTDTQYF

abundance: NA
j_gene: TRBJ2-1
d_gene: TRBD1
v_gene: TRBV29-1
CDR3nt: TGCAGCGTTGAAGGGGACAGATACAATGAGCAGTTCTTC
CDR3aa: CSVEGDRYNEQFF

abundance: NA
j_gene: TRBJ2-1
d_gene: NA
v_gene: TRBV5-4
CDR3nt: TGTGCCAGCAGCTCAGACAGGGGGAGCGGGGGCTACAATGAGCAGTTCTTC
CDR3aa: CASSSDRGSGGYNEQFF

abundance: NA
j_gene: TRBJ2-1
d_gene: TRBD1
v_gene: TRBV11-2
CDR3nt: TGTGCCAGCAGCCGGGACAGGCACAATGAGCAGTTCTTC
CDR3aa: CASSRDRHNEQFF

abundance: NA
j_gene: TRBJ2-5
d_gene: NA
v_gene: TRBV5-4
CDR3nt: TGTGCCAGCAGCTTGGGGATTAGCGGAGAAATTTCGGCCCAGTACTTC
CDR3aa: CASSLGISGEISAQYF

abundance: NA
j_gene: TRBJ2-5
d_gene: NA
v_gene: TRBV7-6
CDR3nt: TGTGCCAGCGGTTCGGCAGAGACCCAGTACTTC
CDR3aa: CASGSAETQYF

abundance: NA
j_gene: TRBJ2-7
d_gene: NA
v_gene: TRBV5-6
CDR3nt: TGTGCCAGCAGCTTGGGTTACGAGCAGTACTTC
CDR3aa: CASSLGYEQYF

abundance: NA
j_gene: TRBJ1-6
d_gene: TRBD1
v_gene: TRBV7-9
CDR3nt: TGTGCCAGCAGTCGGACAGGGGCGGATAATTCACCCCTCCACTTT
CDR3aa: CASSRTGADNSPLHF

abundance: NA
j_gene: TRBJ1-1
d_gene: NA
v_gene: TRBV6-5
CDR3nt: TGTGCCAGCAGCTTTCGACGGACGAACACTGAAGCTTTCTTT
CDR3aa: CASSFRRTNTEAFF

abundance: NA
j_gene: TRBJ2-2
d_gene: NA
v_gene: TRBV18
CDR3nt: TGTGTCAGCTCACCCCTCGCAGCCGGGGAGCTGTTTTTT
CDR3aa: CVSSPLAAGELFF

abundance: NA
j_gene: TRBJ1-4
d_gene: NA
v_gene: TRBV6-1
CDR3nt: TGTGCCAGCAACGGGGGAACTAATGAAAAACTGTTTTTT
CDR3aa: CASNGGTNEKLFF

abundance: NA
j_gene: TRBJ2-3
d_gene: TRBD2
v_gene: TRBV7-6
CDR3nt: TGTGCCAGCAGCCCATCTCCTAGTCAGCGGGGGTTCACAGATACGCAGTATTTT
CDR3aa: CASSPSPSQRGFTDTQYF

abundance: NA
j_gene: TRBJ2-3
d_gene: NA
v_gene: TRBV18
CDR3nt: TGTGCCAGCTCACCACCTCAGGGGGGTGGGCCAGATACGCAGTATTTT
CDR3aa: CASSPPQGGGPDTQYF

abundance: NA
j_gene: TRBJ1-1
d_gene: TRBD1
v_gene: TRBV5-1
CDR3nt: TGCGCCAGCAGCTACGGACAGGGGTCCGCCATGAACACTGAAGCTTTCTTT
CDR3aa: CASSYGQGSAMNTEAFF

abundance: NA
j_gene: TRBJ1-1
d_gene: NA
v_gene: TRBV27
CDR3nt: TGTGCCAGTTCAAAGGGGACGGACCTGAACACTGAAGCTTTCTTT
CDR3aa: CASSKGTDLNTEAFF

abundance: NA
j_gene: TRBJ1-1
d_gene: NA
v_gene: TRBV11-2
CDR3nt: TGTGCCAGCAGCTTGCGGGGGGCGGGGGTAGTGGATACTGAAGCTTTCTTT
CDR3aa: CASSLRGAGVVDTEAFF

abundance: once
j_gene: TRBJ2-5
d_gene: TRBD1
v_gene: TRBV5-4
CDR3nt: TGTGCCAGCAGTCCTACTCAGGGGGCGAGAGAGACCCAGTACTTC
CDR3aa: CASSPTQGARETQYF

abundance: NA
j_gene: TRBJ1-2
d_gene: TRBD1
v_gene: TRBV28
CDR3nt: TGTGCCAGCAGCTATACGGGACAGGGGGGCGGCTACACCTTC
CDR3aa: CASSYTGQGGGYTF